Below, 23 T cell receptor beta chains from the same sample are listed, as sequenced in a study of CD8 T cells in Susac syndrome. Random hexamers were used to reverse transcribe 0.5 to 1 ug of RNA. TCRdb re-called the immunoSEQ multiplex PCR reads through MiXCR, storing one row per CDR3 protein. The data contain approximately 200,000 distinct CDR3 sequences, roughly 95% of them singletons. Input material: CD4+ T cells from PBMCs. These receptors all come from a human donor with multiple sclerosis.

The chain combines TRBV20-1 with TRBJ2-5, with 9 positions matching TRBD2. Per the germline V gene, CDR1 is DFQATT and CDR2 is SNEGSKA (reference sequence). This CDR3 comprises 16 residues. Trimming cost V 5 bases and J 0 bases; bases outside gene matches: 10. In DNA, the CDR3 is TGCAGTGCTCATAACCTAGCGGGGAGTCACCAAGAGACCCAGTACTTC. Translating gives CSAHNLAGSHQETQYF.

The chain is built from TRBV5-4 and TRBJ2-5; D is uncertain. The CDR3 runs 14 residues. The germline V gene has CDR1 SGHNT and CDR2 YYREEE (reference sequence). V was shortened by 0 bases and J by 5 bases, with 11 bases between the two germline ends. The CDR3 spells CASSLGNSQETQYF. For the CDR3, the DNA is TGTGCCAGCAGCTTGGGAAACTCCCAGGAGACCCAGTACTTC.

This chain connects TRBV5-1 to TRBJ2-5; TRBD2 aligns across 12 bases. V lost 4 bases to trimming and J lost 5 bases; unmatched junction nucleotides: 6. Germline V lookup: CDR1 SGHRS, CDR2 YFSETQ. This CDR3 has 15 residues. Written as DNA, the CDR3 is TGCGCCAGCAGCCAAGGACTAGCGGGATCGGAGACCCAGTACTTC. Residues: CASSQGLAGSETQYF.

In nucleotides, the CDR3 is TGCAGTGCTAGGGTCTCGGGACTCTTCTCCTACGAGCAGTACTTC. Residues: CSARVSGLFSYEQYF. The gene calls are TRBV20-1 and TRBJ2-7; a weak D match, TRBD2 (6 bases). Germline V gene lookup returns CDR1 DFQATT and CDR2 SNEGSKA (reference sequence). Trimming left V 3 bases short and J 0 bases short, with 15 bases between. The CDR3 has 15 amino acids.

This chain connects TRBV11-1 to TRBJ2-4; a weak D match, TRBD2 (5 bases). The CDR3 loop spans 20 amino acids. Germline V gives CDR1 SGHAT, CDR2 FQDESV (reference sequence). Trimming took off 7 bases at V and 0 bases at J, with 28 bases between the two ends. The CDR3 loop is CASTPLPGQTIGIAKNIQYF. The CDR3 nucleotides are TGTGCCAGCACCCCTCTACCTGGGCAGACTATCGGTATAGCCAAAAACATTCAGTACTTC. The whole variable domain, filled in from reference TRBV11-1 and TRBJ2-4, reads EAEVAQSPRYKITEKSQAVAFWCDPISGHATLYWYRQILGQGPELLVQFQDESVVDDSQLPKDRFSAERLKGVDSTLKIQPAELGDSAMYLCASTPLPGQTIGIAKNIQYFGAGTRLSVL.

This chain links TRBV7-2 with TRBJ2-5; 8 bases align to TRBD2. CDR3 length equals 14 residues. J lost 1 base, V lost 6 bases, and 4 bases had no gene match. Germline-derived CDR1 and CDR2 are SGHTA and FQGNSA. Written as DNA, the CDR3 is TGTGCCAGCAGGTACACTAGCGGCCAAGAGACCCAGTACTTC. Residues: CASRYTSGQETQYF.

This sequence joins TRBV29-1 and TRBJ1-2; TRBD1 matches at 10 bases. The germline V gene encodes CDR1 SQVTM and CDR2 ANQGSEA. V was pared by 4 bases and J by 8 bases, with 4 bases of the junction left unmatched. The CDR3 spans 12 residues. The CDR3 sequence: CSVAGQGNGYTF. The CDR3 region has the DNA TGCAGCGTTGCGGGACAGGGGAACGGCTACACCTTC.

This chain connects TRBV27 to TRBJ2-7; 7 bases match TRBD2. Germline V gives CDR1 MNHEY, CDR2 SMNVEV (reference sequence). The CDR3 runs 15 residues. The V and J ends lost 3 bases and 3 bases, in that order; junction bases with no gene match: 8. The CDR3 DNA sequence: TGTGCCAGCAGTTTTCAACTAGCGAGGGTCTACGAGCAGTACTTC. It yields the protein CASSFQLARVYEQYF.

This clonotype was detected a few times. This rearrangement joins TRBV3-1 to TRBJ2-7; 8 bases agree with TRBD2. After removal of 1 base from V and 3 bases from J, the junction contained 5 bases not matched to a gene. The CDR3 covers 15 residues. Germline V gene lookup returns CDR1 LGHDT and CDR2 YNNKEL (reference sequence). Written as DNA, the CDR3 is TGTGCCAGCAGCCAAGGCACTAGCGGAATCTACGAGCAGTACTTC. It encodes CASSQGTSGIYEQYF.

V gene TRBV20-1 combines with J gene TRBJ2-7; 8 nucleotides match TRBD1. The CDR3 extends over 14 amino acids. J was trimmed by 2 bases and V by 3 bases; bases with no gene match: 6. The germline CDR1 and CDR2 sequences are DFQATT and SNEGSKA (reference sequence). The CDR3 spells CSASQGARTYEQYF. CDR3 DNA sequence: TGCAGTGCTAGTCAGGGGGCGCGGACCTACGAGCAGTACTTC.

The CDR3 coding sequence is TGTGCCTGGAGTGTGGCAGAACGAAACGAGCAGTACTTC. Encoded protein: CAWSVAERNEQYF. The V gene is TRBV30, the J gene TRBJ2-7; unclear D gene. The length of the CDR3 is 13 residues. Trimming took off 0 bases at V and 5 bases at J, with 11 bases between the two ends. Germline-derived CDR1 and CDR2 are GTSNPN and SVGIG (reference sequence). Together with reference TRBV30 and TRBJ2-7, the CDR3 gives the full variable domain: SQTIHQWPATLVQPVGSPLSLECTVEGTSNPNLYWYRQAAGRGLQLLFYSVGIGQISSEVPQNLSASRPQDRQFILSSKKLLLSDSGFYLCAWSVAERNEQYFGPGTRLTVT.

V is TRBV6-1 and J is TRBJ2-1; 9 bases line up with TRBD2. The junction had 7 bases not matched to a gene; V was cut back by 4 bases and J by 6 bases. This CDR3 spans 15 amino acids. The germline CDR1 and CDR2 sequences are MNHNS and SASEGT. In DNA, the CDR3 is TGTGCCAGCAGTGCCCGGCGGGGGGGAAGCAATGAGCAGTTCTTC. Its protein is CASSARRGGSNEQFF.

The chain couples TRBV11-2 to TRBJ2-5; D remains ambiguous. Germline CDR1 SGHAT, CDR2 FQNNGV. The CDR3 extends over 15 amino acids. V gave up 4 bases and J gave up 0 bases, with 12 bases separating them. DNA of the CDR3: TGTGCCAGCAGCTCCCTACTCCGGAACCAAGAGACCCAGTACTTC. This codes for CASSSLLRNQETQYF.

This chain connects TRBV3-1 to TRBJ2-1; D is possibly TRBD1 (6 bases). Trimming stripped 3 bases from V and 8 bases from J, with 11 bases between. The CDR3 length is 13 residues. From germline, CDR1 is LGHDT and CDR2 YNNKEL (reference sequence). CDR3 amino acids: CASSHETGYEQFF. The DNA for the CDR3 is TGTGCCAGCAGCCACGAGACAGGTTATGAGCAGTTCTTC.

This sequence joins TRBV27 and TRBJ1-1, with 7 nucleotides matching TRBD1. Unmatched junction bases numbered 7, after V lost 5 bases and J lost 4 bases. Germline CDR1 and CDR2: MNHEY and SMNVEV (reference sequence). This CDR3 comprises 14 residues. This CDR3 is CASSVTGWGTEAFF. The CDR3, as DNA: TGTGCCAGCAGTGTGACAGGGTGGGGCACTGAAGCTTTCTTT.

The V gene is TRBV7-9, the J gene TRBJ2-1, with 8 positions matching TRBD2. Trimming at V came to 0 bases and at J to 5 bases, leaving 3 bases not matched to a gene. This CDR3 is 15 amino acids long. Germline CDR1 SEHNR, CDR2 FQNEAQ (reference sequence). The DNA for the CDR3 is TGTGCCAGCAGCTTAGCGCCGGGACTAGACAATGAGCAGTTCTTC. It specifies CASSLAPGLDNEQFF. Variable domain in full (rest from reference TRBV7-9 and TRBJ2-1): DTGVSQNPRHKITKRGQNVTFRCDPISEHNRLYWYRQTLGQGPEFLTYFQNEAQLEKSRLLSDRFSAERPKGSFSTLEIQRTEQGDSAMYLCASSLAPGLDNEQFFGPGTRLTVL.

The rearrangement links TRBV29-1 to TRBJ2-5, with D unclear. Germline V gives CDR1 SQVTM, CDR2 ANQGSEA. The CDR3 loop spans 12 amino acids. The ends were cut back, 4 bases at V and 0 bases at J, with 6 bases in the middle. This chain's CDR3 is CSVAAHQETQYF. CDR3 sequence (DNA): TGCAGCGTTGCGGCCCACCAAGAGACCCAGTACTTC.

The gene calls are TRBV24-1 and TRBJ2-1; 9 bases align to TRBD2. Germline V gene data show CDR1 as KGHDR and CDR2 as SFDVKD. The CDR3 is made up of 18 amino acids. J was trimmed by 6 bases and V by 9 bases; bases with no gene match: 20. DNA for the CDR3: TGTGCCACCTCTGGAGGACTAGCGACCAGTCCATATACCAATGAGCAGTTCTTC. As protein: CATSGGLATSPYTNEQFF.

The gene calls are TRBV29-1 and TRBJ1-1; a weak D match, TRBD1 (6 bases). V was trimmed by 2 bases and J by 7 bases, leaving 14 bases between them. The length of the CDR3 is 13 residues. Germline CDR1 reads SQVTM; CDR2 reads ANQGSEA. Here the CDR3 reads CSVEWGLHGEAFF. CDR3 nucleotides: TGCAGCGTTGAATGGGGGCTTCATGGTGAAGCTTTCTTT.

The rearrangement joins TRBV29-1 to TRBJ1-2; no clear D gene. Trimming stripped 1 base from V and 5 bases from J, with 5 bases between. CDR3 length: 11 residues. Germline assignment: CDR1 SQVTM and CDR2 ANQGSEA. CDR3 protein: CSVEVTYGYTF. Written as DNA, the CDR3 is TGCAGCGTTGAAGTCACATATGGCTACACCTTC.

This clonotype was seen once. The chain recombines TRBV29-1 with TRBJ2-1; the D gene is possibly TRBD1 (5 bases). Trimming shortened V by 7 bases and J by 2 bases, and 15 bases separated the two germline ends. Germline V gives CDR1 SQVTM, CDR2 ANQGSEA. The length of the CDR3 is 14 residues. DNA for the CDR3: TGCAGCGCTGGGGCAGGAACCACCTACAATGAGCAGTTCTTC. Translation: CSAGAGTTYNEQFF.

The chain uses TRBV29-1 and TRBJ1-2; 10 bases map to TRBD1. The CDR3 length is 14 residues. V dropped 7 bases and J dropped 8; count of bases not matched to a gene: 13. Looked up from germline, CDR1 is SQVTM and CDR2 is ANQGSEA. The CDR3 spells CSAPVLTGGTGYTF. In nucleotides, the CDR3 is TGCAGCGCGCCCGTACTGACAGGGGGCACGGGCTACACCTTC.

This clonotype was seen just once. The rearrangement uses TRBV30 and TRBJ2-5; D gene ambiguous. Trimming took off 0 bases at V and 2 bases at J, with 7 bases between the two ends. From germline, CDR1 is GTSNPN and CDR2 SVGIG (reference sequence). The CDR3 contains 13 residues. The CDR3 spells CAWSVVSQETQYF. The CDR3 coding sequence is TGTGCCTGGAGTGTAGTATCTCAAGAGACCCAGTACTTC.